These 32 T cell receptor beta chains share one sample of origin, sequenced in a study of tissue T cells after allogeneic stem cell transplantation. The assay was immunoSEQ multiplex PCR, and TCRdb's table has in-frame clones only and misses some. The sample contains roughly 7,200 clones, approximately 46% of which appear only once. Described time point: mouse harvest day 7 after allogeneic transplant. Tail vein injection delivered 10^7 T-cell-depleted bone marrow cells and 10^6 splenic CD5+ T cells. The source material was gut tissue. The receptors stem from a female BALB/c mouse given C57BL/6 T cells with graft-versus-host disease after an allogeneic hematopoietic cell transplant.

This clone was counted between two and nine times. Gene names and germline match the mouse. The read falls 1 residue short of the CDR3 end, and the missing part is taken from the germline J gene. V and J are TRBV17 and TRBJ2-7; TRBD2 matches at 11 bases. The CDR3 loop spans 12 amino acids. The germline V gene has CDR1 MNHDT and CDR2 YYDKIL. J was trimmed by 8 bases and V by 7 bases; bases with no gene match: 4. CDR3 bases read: TGTGCTAGCAAGACTGGGGGGGGGAAACAGTAC. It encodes CASKTGGGKQY. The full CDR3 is CASKTGGGKQYF.

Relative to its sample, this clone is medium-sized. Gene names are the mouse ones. The CDR3 sequence is CSSSQDSPSGNTLYF. Partial CDR3 DNA: TGCTCCAGCAGTCAAGACAGCCCTTCTGGAAATACGCTCTAT. This chain uses TRBV23 with TRBJ1-3; TRBD1 reflects the table's D call only, with no check against the DNA. The read terminates 1 residue before the CDR3 end, so the remaining end is supplied by the germline J gene. Germline values: CDR1 KGHTA, CDR2 FQNQQP. The CDR3 has 15 amino acids.

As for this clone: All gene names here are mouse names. Partial CDR3 DNA: TGTGCCAGCGGTGACCGGGACAGTTCCAACGAAAGATTATTT. Translating it yields CASGDRDSSNERLF. The complete CDR3 sequence is CASGDRDSSNERLFF. The chain employs TRBV13-2 and TRBJ1-4; 7 positions agree with TRBD1. The sequence runs out 1 residue before the end of the CDR3; the remainder is reconstructed from the germline J gene. The CDR3 is 15 residues long. Germline CDR1 and CDR2: NNHNN and SYGAGS (reference sequence). J gave up 1 base and V 2 bases, and 2 bases lay outside the gene matches.

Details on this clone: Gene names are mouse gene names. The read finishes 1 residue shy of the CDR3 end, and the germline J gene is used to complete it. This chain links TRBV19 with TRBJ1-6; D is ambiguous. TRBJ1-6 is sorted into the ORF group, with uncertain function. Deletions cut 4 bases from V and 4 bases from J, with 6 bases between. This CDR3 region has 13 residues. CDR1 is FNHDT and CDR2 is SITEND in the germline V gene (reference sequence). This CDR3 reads CASSSQYNSPLYF. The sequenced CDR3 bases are TGTGCCAGCAGTTCCCAGTATAATTCGCCCCTCTAC.

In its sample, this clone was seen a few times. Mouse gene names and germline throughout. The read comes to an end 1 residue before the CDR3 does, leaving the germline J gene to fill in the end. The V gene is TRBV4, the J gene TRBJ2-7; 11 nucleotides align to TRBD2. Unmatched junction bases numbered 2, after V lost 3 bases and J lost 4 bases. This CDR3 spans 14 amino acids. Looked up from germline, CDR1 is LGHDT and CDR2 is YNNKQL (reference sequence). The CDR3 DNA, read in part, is TGTGCCAGCAGCTACCGACTGGGGGGGTATGAACAGTAC. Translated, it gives CASSYRLGGYEQY. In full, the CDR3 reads CASSYRLGGYEQYF.

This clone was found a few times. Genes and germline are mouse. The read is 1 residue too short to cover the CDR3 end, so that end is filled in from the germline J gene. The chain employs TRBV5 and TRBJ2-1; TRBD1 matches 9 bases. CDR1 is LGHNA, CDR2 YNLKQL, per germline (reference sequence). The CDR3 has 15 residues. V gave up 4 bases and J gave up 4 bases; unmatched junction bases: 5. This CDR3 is CASSLRQGGYAEQFF. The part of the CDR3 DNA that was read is TGTGCCAGCAGCCTTCGACAGGGGGGGTATGCTGAGCAGTTC.

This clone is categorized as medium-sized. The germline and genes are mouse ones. The CDR3 loop reads CASSPRDRGHERLFF. The covered CDR3 bases are TGTGCCAGCAGTCCCCGGGACAGGGGTCACGAAAGATTATTT. The chain links TRBV24 to TRBJ1-4; 10 nucleotides match TRBD1. Sequencing ends 1 residue short of the CDR3 end; the germline J gene provides the rest. V shed 4 bases and J 6 bases; nucleotides not matched to a gene: 5. Germline CDR1 reads KGHTA; CDR2 reads FRNEEI. This CDR3 has 15 amino acids.

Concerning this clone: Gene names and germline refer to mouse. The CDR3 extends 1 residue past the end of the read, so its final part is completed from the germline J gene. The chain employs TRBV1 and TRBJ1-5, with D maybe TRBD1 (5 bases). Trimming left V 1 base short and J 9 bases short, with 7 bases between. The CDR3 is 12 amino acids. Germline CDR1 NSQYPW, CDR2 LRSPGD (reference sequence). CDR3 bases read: TGCACCTGCAGTGCAGCGGGGGTGGCTCCGCTT. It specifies CTCSAAGVAPL. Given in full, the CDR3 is CTCSAAGVAPLF.

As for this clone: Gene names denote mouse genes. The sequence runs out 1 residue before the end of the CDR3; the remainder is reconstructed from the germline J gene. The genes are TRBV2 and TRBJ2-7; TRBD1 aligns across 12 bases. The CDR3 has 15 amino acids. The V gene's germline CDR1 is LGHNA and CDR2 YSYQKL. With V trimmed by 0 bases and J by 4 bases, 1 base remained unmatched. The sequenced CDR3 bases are TGTGCCAGCAGCCAAGAGGGACAGGGGGCTTATGAACAGTAC. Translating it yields CASSQEGQGAYEQY. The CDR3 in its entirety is CASSQEGQGAYEQYF.

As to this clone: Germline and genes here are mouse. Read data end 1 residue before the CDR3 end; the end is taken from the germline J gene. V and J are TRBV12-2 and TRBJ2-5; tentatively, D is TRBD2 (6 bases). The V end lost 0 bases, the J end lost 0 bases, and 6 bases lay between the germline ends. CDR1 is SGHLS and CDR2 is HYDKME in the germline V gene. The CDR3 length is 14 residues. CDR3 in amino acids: CASSLWGNQDTQYF. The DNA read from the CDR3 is TGTGCCAGCTCTCTCTGGGGGAACCAAGACACCCAGTAC. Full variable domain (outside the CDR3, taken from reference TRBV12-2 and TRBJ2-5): NSGVVQSPRYIIKGKGERSILKCIPISGHLSVAWYQQTQGQELKFFIQHYDKMERDKGNLPSRFSVQQFDDYHSEMNMSALELEDSAVYFCASSLWGNQDTQYFGPGTRLLVL.

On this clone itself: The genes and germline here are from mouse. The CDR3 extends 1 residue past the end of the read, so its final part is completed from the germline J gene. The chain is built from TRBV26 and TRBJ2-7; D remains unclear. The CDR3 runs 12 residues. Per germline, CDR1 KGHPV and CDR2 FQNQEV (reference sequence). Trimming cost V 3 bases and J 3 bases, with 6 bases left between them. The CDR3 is CASSLAGYEQYF. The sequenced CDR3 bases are TGTGCCAGCAGTCTAGCCGGCTATGAACAGTAC.

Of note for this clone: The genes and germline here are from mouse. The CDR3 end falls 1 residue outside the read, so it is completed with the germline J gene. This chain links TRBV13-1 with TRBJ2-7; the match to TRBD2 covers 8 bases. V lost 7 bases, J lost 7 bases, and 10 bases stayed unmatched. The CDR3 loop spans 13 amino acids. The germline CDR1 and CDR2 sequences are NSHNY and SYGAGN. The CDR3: CASGVWTGREQYF. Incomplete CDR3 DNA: TGTGCCAGCGGTGTTTGGACTGGGAGGGAACAGTAC.

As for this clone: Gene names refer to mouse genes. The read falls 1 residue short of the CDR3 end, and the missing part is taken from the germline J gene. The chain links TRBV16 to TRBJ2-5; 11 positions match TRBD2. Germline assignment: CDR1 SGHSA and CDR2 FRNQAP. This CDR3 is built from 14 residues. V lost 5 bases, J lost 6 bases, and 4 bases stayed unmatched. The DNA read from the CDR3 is TGTGCAAGCAGCCTAACTGGGGGGGCTGACACCCAGTAC. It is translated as CASSLTGGADTQY. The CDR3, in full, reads CASSLTGGADTQYF. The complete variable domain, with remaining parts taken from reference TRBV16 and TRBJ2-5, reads NAGVIQTPRHKVTGKGQEATLWCEPISGHSAVFWYRQTIVQGLEFLTYFRNQAPIDDSGMPKERFSAQMPNQSHSTLKIQSTQPQDSAVYLCASSLTGGADTQYFGPGTRLLVL.

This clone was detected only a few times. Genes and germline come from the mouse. The DNA read from the CDR3 is TGTGGTGCTACCGGGACAGGAACCGGGCAGCTCTAC. The encoded protein is CGATGTGTGQLY. The full CDR3 reads CGATGTGTGQLYF. The rearrangement joins TRBV20 to TRBJ2-2, with 8 bases that match TRBD1. The DNA ends 1 residue before the CDR3 does, and the rest of the CDR3 is filled in from the germline J gene. Trimming at V came to 4 bases and at J to 5 bases, leaving 3 bases not matched to a gene. Germline loops: CDR1 GFQATS, CDR2 STVNSAI. The CDR3 totals 13 residues.

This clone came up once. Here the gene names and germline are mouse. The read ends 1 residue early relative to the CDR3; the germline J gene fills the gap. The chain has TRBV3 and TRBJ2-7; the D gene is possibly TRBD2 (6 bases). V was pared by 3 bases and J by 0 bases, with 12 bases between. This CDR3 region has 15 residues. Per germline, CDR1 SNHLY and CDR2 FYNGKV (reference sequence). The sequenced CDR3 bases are TGTGCCAGCAGCTTGGCTGGGGCGAGCTCCTATGAACAGTAC. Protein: CASSLAGASSYEQY. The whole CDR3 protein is CASSLAGASSYEQYF.

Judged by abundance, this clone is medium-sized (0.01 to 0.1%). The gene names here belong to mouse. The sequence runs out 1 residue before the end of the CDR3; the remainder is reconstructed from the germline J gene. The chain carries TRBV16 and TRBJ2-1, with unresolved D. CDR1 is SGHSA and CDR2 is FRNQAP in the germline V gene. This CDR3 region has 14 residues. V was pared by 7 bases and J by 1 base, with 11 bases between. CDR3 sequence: CASTGGTNYAEQFF. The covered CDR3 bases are TGTGCAAGCACAGGCGGCACCAACTATGCTGAGCAGTTC.

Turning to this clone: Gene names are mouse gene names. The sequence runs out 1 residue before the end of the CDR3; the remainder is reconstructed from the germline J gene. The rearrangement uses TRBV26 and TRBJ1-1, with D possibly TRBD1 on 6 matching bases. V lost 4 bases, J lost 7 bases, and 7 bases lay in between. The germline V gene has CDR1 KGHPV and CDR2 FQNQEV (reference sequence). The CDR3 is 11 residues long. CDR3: CASSPGVEVFF. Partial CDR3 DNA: TGTGCCAGCAGTCCAGGGGTAGAAGTCTTC.

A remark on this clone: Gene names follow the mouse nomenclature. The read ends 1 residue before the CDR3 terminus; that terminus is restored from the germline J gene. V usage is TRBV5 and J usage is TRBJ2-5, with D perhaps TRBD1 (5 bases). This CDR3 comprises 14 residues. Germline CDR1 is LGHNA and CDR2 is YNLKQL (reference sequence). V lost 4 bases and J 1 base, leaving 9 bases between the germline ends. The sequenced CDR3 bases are TGTGCCAGCAGCCCCCAGGGAGACCAAGACACCCAGTAC. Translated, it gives CASSPQGDQDTQY. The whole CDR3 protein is CASSPQGDQDTQYF.

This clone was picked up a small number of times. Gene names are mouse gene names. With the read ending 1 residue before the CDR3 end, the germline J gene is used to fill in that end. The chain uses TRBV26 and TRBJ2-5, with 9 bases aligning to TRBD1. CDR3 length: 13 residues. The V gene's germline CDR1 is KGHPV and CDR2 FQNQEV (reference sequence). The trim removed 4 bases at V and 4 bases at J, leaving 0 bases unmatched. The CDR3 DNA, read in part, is TGTGCCAGCAGTCGGACAGGGGAAGACACCCAGTAC. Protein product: CASSRTGEDTQY. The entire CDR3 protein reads CASSRTGEDTQYF.

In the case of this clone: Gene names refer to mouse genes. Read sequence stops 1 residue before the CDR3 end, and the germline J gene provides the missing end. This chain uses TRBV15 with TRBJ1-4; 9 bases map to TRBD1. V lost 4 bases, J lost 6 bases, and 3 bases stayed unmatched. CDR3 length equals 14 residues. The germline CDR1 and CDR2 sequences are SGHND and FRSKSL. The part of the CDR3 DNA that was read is TGTGCCAGCAGTTGGGGACAGGGAGACGAAAGATTATTT. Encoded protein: CASSWGQGDERLF. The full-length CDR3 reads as CASSWGQGDERLFF.

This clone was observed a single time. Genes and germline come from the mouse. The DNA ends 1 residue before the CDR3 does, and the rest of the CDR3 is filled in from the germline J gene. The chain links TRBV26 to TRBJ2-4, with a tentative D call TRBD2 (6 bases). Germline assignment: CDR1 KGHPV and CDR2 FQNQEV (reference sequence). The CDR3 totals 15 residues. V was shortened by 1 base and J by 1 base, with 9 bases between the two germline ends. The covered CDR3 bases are TGTGCCAGCAGTCTGTTGGGGGTGGGTCAAAACACCTTGTAC. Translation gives CASSLLGVGQNTLY. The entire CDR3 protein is CASSLLGVGQNTLYF.

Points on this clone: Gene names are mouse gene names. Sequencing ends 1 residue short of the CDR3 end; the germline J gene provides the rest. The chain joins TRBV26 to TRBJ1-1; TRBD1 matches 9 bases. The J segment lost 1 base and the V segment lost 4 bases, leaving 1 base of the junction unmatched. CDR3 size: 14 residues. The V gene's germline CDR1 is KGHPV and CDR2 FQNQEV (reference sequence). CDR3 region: CASSPGQGNTEVFF. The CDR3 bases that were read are TGTGCCAGCAGTCCGGGACAGGGGAACACAGAAGTCTTC.

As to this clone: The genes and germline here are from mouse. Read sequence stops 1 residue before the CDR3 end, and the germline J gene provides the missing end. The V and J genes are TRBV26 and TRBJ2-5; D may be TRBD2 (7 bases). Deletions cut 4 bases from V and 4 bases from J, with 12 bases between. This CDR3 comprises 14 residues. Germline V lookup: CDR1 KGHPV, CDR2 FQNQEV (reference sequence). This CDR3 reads CASSRRGAEDTQYF. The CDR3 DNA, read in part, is TGTGCCAGCAGTCGAAGGGGGGCTGAAGACACCCAGTAC.

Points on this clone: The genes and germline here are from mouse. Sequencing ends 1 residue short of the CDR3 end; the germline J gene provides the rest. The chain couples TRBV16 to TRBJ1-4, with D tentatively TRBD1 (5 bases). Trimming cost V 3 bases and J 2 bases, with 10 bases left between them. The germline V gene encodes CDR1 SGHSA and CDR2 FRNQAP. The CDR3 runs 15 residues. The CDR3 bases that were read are TGTGCAAGCAGCTTCCTCGACAGATCCAACGAAAGATTATTT. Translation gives CASSFLDRSNERLF. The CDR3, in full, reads CASSFLDRSNERLFF.

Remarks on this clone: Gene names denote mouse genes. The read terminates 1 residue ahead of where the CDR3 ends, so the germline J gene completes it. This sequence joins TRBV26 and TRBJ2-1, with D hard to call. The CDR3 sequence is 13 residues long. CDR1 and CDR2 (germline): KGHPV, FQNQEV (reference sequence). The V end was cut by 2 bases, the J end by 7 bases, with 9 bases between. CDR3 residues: CASSLAGGAEQFF. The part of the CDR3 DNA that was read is TGTGCCAGCAGTCTGGCGGGTGGGGCTGAGCAGTTC. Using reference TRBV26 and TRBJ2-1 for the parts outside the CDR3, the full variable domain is NSKVIQTPRYLVKGQGQKAKMRCIPEKGHPVVFWYQQNKNNEFKFLINFQNQEVLQQIDMTEKRFSAECPSNSPCSLEIQSSEAGDSALYLCASSLAGGAEQFFGPGTRLTVL.

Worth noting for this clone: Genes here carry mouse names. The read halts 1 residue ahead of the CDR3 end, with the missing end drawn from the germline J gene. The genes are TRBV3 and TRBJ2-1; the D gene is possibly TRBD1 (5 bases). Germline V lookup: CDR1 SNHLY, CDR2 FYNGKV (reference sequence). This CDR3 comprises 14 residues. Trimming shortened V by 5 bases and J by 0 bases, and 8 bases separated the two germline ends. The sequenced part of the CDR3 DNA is TGTGCCAGCAGCCTCAGGGTTAACTATGCTGAGCAGTTC. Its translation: CASSLRVNYAEQF. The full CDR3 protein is CASSLRVNYAEQFF.

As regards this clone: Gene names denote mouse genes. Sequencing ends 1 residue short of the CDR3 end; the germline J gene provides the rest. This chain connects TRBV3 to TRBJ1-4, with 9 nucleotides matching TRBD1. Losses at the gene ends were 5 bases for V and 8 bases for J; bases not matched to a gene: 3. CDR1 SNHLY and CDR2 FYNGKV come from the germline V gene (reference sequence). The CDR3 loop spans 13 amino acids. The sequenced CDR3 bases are TGTGCCAGCAGCCAGACAGGGGGGGAAAGATTATTT. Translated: CASSQTGGERLF. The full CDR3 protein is CASSQTGGERLFF.

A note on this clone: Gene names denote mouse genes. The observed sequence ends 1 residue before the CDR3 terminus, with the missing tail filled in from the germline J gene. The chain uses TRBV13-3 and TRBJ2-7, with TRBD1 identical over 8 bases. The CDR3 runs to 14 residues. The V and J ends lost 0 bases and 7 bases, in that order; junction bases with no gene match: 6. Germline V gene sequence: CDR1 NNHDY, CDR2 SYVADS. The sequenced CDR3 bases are TGTGCCAGCAGTGATGCGGACAGGGCGAGGGAACAGTAC. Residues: CASSDADRAREQY. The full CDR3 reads CASSDADRAREQYF.

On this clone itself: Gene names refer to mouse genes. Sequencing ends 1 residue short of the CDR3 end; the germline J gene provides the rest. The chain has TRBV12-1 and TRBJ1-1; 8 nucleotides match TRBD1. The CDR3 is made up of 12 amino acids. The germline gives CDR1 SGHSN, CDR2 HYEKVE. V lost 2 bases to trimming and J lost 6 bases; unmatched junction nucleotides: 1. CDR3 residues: CASSPRGPEVFF. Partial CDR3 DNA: TGTGCCAGCTCTCCCAGGGGGCCAGAAGTCTTC. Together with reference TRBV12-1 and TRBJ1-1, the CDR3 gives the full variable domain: DSGVVQSPRHIIKEKGGRSVLTCIPISGHSNVVWYQQTLGKELKFLIQHYEKVERDKGFLPSRFSVQQFDDYHSEMNMSALELEDSAMYFCASSPRGPEVFFGKGTRLTVV.

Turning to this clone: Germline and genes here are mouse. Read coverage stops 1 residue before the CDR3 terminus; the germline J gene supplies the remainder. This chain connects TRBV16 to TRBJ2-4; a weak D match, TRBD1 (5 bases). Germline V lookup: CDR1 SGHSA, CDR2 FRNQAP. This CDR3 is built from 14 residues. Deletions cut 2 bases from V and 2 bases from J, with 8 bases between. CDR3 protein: CASSLTGSQNTLYF. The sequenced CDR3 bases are TGTGCAAGCAGCTTAACAGGTTCTCAAAACACCTTGTAC.

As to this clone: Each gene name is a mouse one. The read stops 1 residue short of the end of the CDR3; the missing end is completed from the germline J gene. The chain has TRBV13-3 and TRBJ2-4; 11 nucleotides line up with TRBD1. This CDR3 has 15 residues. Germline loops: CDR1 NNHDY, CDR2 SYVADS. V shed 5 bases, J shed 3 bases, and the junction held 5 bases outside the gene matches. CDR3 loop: CASRGQGARQNTLYF. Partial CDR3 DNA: TGTGCCAGCAGAGGACAGGGGGCGCGGCAAAACACCTTGTAC.

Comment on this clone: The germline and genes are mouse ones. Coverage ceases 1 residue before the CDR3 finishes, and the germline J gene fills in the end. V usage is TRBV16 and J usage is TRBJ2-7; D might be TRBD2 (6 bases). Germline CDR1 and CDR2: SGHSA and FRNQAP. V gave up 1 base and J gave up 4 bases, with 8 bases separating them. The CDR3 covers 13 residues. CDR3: CASSLGLVYEQYF. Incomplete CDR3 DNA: TGTGCAAGCAGCTTAGGACTGGTGTATGAACAGTAC.